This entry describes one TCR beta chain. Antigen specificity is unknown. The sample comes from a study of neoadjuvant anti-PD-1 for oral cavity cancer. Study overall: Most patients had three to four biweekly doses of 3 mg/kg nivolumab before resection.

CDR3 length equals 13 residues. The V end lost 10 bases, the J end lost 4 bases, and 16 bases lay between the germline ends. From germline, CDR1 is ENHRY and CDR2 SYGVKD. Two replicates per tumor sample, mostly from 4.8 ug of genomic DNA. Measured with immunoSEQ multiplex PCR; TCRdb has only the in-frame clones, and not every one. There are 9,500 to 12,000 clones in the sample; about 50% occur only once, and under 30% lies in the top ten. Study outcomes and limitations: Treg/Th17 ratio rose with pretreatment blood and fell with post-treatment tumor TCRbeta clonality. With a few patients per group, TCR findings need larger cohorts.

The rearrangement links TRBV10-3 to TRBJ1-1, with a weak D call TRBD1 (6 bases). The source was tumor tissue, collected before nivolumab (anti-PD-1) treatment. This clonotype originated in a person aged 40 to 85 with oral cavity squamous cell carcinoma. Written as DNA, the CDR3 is TGTGCCACTTCAACAGGGTCCGGCACTGAAGCTTTCTTT. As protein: CATSTGSGTEAFF.